This is a list of T cell receptor beta chains from one sample in a study of PD-1 and CTLA-4 blockade in melanoma. Libraries were prepared by immunoSEQ multiplex PCR; TCRdb keeps only in-frame clonotypes and omits some of them. The sample records 25,000 to 40,000 clones, about 85% being singletons. The sample in question was CD8+ T cells from peripheral blood, obtained from a patient given anti-PD-1 treatment. The receptors originated from a human donor with melanoma. Both conserved end residues are part of each CDR3. D genes are given only for firm matches. Only some rows state a clone size, as once, few, many or a class for expanded clones.

j_call v_call d_call cdr3_length clone_size cdr3_nt cdr3_aa
TRBJ2-7 TRBV24-1 TRBD2 15 . TGTGCCACCAGTGATGGTAGCGGGGGCCCCTACGAGCAGTACTTC CATSDGSGGPYEQYF
TRBJ2-3 TRBV12-3/TRBV12-4 . 12 . TGTGCCCAGAAGTTAGCCACAGATACGCAGTATTTT CAQKLATDTQYF
TRBJ2-7 TRBV6-5 TRBD1 14 . TGTGCCAGCAGTTTGGGGACAGGAGCCTACGAGCAGTACTTC CASSLGTGAYEQYF
TRBJ1-5 TRBV19 . 15 . . CASSISLQGDQPQHF
TRBJ1-6 TRBV6-1 . 18 . TGTGCCAGCAGTGATCTGGACAGTATCCTCTCCTATAATTCACCCCTCCACTTT CASSDLDSILSYNSPLHF
TRBJ1-2 TRBV6-5 TRBD1 14 . TGTGCCAGCAGTCCGGGACAGACCAACTATGGCTACACCTTC CASSPGQTNYGYTF
TRBJ2-7 TRBV6-5 . 13 . TGTGCCACCGAGGCAGGGGACTCCTACGAGCAGTACTTC CATEAGDSYEQYF
TRBJ1-3 TRBV13 . 15 . TGTGCCAGCAGCTCCGGACTGGGAGCTGGAAACACCATATATTTT CASSSGLGAGNTIYF
TRBJ2-3 TRBV5-4 . 14 . TGTGCCAGCTCCGGGACGAGCGGCACAGATACGCAGTATTTT CASSGTSGTDTQYF
TRBJ1-1 TRBV29-1 . 13 . TGCAGCGTTGAAGTCGGAGCGAACACTGAAGCTTTCTTT CSVEVGANTEAFF
TRBJ2-1 TRBV2 TRBD1 15 . TGTGCCAGCAGTGAGGAAGGGACAGTGAACGATGAGCAGTTCTTC CASSEEGTVNDEQFF
TRBJ1-5 TRBV6-5 . 13 . TGTGCCAGCAGTTCAGGTAGCAATCAGCCCCAGCATTTT CASSSGSNQPQHF
TRBJ1-1 TRBV6-5 . 13 once TGTGCCAGCAGTATTAACCTGAACACTGAAGCTTTCTTT CASSINLNTEAFF
TRBJ2-1 TRBV15 . 12 . TGTGCCACCAGCAGAGTTACAGGGGAGCAGTTCTTC CATSRVTGEQFF
TRBJ1-5 TRBV28 . 14 . TGTGCCAGCACGGCCCCCAACGAGGATCAGCCCCAGCATTTT CASTAPNEDQPQHF
TRBJ2-5 TRBV6-5 TRBD2 14 . TGTGCCAGCAGTTACTCCCGGGGAGGGGAGACCCAGTACTTC CASSYSRGGETQYF
TRBJ2-7 TRBV6-2/TRBV6-3 . 13 . TGTGCCAGCAGTTATTATCCCTCCTACGAGCAGTACTTC CASSYYPSYEQYF
TRBJ1-1 TRBV6-2/TRBV6-3 . 13 few TGTGCCAGCAGCCAAACAGGGTACACTGAAGCTTTCTTT CASSQTGYTEAFF
TRBJ1-1 TRBV12-5 . 12 . TGTGCTAGTGTTACAGGCCCGAATGAAGCTTTCTTT CASVTGPNEAFF
TRBJ2-7 TRBV29-1 . 11 once TGCAGCGCTTTACAGGGTACCGAGCAGTACTTC CSALQGTEQYF
TRBJ2-7 TRBV7-8 . 15 . TGTGCCAGCAGCTTAGGAGCGGAGAGCTCCTACGAGCAGTACTTC CASSLGAESSYEQYF
TRBJ1-2 TRBV7-9 . 13 . TGTGCCAGCAGCCCTCCAGGGATCTATGGCTACACCTTC CASSPPGIYGYTF
TRBJ1-5 TRBV7-9 . 14 . TGTGCCAGCAGCTTCGGGGAGGGGGTGAAGCCCCAGCATTTT CASSFGEGVKPQHF
TRBJ2-1 TRBV4-1 . 12 once TGCGCCAGCAGCCACGATAAGGGTGAGCAGTTCTTC CASSHDKGEQFF
TRBJ2-7 TRBV6-2/TRBV6-3 . 12 few TGTGCCAGCAGTTACTCGACCTACGAGCAGTACTTC CASSYSTYEQYF
TRBJ1-6 TRBV5-8 . 16 . TGTGCCAGCAGCTTGAAGGCCCGCTCCTATAATTCACCCCTCCACTTT CASSLKARSYNSPLHF
TRBJ2-1 TRBV9 . 11 . TGTGCCAGCAGCACCGGGCCAGAGCAGTTCTTC CASSTGPEQFF
TRBJ1-1 TRBV11-2 TRBD1 14 . TGTGCCAGCAGTCCCGGACAGGGGAGGACTGAAGCTTTCTTT CASSPGQGRTEAFF
TRBJ1-2 TRBV6-5 TRBD1 11 . TGTGCCATAGACAGGGGCTATGGCTACACCTTC CAIDRGYGYTF
TRBJ1-1 TRBV6-5 . 14 . TGTGCCAGCAGTTACGTGAGGGGGGGAACTGAAGCTTTCTTT CASSYVRGGTEAFF
TRBJ2-6 TRBV13 . 14 . TGTGCCAGCAGCTTATTATCCGGGGCCAACGTCCTGACTTTC CASSLLSGANVLTF
TRBJ1-1 TRBV7-9 . 12 . TGTGCCAGCAGCCCCGGGGGCACTGAAGCTTTCTTT CASSPGGTEAFF
TRBJ1-2 TRBV5-4 . 16 . TGTGCCAGCAGCCCAGAGGGGGGATACTCTAACTATGGCTACACCTTC CASSPEGGYSNYGYTF
TRBJ2-7 TRBV11-2 . 13 . TGTGCCAGCAGCCAGGGGTTGGCCTACGAGCAGTACTTC CASSQGLAYEQYF
TRBJ1-2 TRBV7-9 . 13 . TGTGCCAGCAGCACCTATCCCGACTATGGCTACACCTTC CASSTYPDYGYTF
TRBJ2-2 TRBV6-6 TRBD1 14 once TGTGCCAGCAGTTACGGGACAGACACCGGGGAGCTGTTTTTT CASSYGTDTGELFF
TRBJ2-3 TRBV2 TRBD2 17 . TGTGCCAGCAGTGAAGCGGTTAGCGGGGGGAGCACAGATACGCAGTATTTT CASSEAVSGGSTDTQYF
TRBJ1-5 TRBV4-2 . 15 . TGTGCCAGCAGCCAAGAGGAGGGCGCCGGTCAGCCCCAGCATTTT CASSQEEGAGQPQHF
TRBJ2-3 TRBV9 . 16 . TGTGCCAGCAGCCGCCGGGTTATGGGGATTGGAGATACGCAGTATTTT CASSRRVMGIGDTQYF
TRBJ2-7 TRBV6-1 . 13 few TGTGCCAGCAGTGAAGGATGGACCTACGAGCAGTACTTC CASSEGWTYEQYF
TRBJ2-3 TRBV3-1/TRBV3-2 TRBD2 16 . TGTGCCAGCAGCCACCTCCGGGCGGGGGGGGCAGATACGCAGTATTTT CASSHLRAGGADTQYF
TRBJ1-4 TRBV4-1 . 15 . TGCGCCAGCAGCCCAACACCCTCAACTAATGAAAAACTGTTTTTT CASSPTPSTNEKLFF
TRBJ2-7 TRBV5-5 TRBD1 14 once TGTGCCAGCAGCTTGGGACAGGGGATCTACGAGCAGTACTTC CASSLGQGIYEQYF
TRBJ1-1 TRBV6-6 . 14 . TGTGCCAGCAGTTACAGGGACTTGAACACTGAAGCTTTCTTT CASSYRDLNTEAFF
TRBJ2-1 TRBV5-1 . 13 . TGCGCCAGCAGCTTGGGACTTTACAATGAGCAGTTCTTC CASSLGLYNEQFF
TRBJ1-5 TRBV28 TRBD1 16 . TGTGCCAGCAGTTCAACCCGGACAGGTCTTAATCAGCCCCAGCATTTT CASSSTRTGLNQPQHF